This TCR beta chain was sequenced for a study of shared clonotypes between healthy human individuals. Study conclusions and caveats: Estimated richness was generally greater in naive than memory subsets.

The DNA input per sorted-subset replicate PCR was roughly 0.2 ug, corresponding to tens of thousands of T cell genomes. Clones were read by immunoSEQ multiplex PCR, and TCRdb kept only the in-frame ones, dropping some. The data contain under 1 million clones, about 97% of them singletons. A word on this clone: Its specificity is not known.

Positively selected for CCR7, the CD45RO-negative cells used as naive CD8 cells excluded terminally differentiated effector memory CD45RA+ cells. Germline V gene data show CDR1 as SGHAT and CDR2 as FQNNGV. Between the trimmed V and J ends, which lost 4 bases and 0 bases, there was a span of 3 bases. The CDR3 is 12 amino acids. This rearrangement joins TRBV11-2 to TRBJ2-5; D not resolved. This receptor was obtained from a man younger than 45 in good health. Sample: naive CD8+ T cells sorted from blood. The CDR3 loop is CASSYNQETQYF. CDR3 nucleotide sequence: TGTGCCAGCAGCTACAACCAAGAGACCCAGTACTTC. The whole variable domain, remainder taken from reference TRBV11-2 and TRBJ2-5, is EAGVAQSPRYKIIEKRQSVAFWCNPISGHATLYWYQQILGQGPKLLIQFQNNGVVDDSQLPKDRFSAERLKGVDSTLKIQPAKLEDSAVYLCASSYNQETQYFGPGTRLLVL.